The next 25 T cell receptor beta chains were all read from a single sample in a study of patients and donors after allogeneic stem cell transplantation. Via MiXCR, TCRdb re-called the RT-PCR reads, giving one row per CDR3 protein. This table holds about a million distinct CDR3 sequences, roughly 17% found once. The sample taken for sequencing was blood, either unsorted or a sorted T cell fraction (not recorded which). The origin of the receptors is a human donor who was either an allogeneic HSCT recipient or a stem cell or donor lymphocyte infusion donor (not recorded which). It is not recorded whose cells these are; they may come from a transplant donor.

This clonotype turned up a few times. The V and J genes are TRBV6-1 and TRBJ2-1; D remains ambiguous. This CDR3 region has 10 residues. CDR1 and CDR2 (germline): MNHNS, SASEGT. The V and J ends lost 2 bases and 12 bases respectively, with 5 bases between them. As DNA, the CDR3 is TGTGCCAGCAGTGAATTGGTGCAGTTCTTC. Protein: CASSELVQFF.

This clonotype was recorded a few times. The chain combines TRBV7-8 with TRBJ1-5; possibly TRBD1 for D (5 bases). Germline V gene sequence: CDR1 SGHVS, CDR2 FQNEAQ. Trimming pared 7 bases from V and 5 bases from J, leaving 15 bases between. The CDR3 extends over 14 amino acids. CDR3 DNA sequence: TGTGCCAGCACGCCCGGGGGAGTTGATCAGCCCCAGCATTTT. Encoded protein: CASTPGGVDQPQHF.

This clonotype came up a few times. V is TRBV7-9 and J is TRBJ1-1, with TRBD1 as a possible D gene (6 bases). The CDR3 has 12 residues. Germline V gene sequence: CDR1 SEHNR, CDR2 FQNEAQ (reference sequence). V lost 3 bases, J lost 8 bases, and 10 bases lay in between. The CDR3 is CASSFPGQEAFF. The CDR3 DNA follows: TGTGCCAGCAGCTTCCCCGGACAGGAAGCTTTCTTT.

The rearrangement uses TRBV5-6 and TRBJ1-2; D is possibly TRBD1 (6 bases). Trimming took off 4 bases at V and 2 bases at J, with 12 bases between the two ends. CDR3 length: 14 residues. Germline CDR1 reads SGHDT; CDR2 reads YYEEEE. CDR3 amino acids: CASSRPRGNYGYTF. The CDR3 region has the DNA TGTGCCAGCAGCCGGCCCAGGGGAAACTATGGCTACACCTTC.

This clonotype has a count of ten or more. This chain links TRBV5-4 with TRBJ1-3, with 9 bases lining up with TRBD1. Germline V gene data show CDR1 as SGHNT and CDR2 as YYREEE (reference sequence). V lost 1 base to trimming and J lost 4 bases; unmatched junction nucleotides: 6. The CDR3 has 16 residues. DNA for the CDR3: TGTGCCAGCAGCTTGACAGGGGGCGGTATCGGAAACACCATATATTTT. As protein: CASSLTGGGIGNTIYF.

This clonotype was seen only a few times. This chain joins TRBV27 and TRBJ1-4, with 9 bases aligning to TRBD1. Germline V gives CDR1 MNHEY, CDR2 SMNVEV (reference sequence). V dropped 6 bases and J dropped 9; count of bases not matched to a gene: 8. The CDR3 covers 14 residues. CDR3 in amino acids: CASSGTGFKQKLFF. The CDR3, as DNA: TGTGCCAGCAGCGGGACAGGGTTCAAACAAAAACTGTTTTTT.

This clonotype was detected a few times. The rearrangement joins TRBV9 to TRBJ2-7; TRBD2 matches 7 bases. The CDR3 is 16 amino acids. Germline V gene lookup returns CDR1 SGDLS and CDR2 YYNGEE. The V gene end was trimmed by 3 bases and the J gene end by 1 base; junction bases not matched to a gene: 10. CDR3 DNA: TGTGCCAGCAGCGACCCAAGGGACTACCCTTCCTACGAGCAGTACTTC. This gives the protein CASSDPRDYPSYEQYF. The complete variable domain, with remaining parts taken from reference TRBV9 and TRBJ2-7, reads DSGVTQTPKHLITATGQRVTLRCSPRSGDLSVYWYQQSLDQGLQFLIQYYNGEERAKGNILERFSAQQFPDLHSELNLSSLELGDSALYFCASSDPRDYPSYEQYFGPGTRLTVT.

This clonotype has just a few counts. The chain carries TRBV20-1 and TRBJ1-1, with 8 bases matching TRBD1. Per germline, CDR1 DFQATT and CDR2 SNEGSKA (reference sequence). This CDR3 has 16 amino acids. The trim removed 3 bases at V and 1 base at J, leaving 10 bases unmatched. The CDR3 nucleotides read TGCAGTGCTAGGGTTACAGGGGGTGTTTGGAACACTGAAGCTTTCTTT. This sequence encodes CSARVTGGVWNTEAFF.

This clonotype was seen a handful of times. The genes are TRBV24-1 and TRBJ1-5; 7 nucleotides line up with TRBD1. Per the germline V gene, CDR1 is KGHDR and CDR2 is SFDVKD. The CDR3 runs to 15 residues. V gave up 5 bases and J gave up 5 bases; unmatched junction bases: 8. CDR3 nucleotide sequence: TGTGCCACCAGTGGTATAGGGGGCATCGATCAGCCCCAGCATTTT. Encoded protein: CATSGIGGIDQPQHF.

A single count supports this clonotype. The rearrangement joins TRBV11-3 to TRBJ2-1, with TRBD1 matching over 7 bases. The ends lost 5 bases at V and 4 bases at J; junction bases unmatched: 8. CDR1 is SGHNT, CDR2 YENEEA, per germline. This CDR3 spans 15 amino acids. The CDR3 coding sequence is TGTGCCAGCAGCCCGGGGACAGTTGGGTACAATGAGCAGTTCTTC. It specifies CASSPGTVGYNEQFF.

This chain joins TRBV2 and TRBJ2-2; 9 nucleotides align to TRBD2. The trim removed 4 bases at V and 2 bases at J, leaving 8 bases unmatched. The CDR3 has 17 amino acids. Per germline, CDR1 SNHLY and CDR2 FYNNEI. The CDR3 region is CASSVPGLASNTGELFF. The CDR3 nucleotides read TGTGCCAGCAGTGTCCCGGGACTAGCTAGTAACACCGGGGAGCTGTTTTTT. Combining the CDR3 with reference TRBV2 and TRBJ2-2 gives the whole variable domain EPEVTQTPSHQVTQMGQEVILRCVPISNHLYFYWYRQILGQKVEFLVSFYNNEISEKSEIFDDQFSVERPDGSNFTLKIRSTKLEDSAMYFCASSVPGLASNTGELFFGEGSRLTVL.

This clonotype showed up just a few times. The CDR3 region has the DNA TGTGCCACCAGCAGACCGACCCTGGGATCGAGCTATGGCTACACCTTC. It codes for CATSRPTLGSSYGYTF. V usage is TRBV15 and J usage is TRBJ1-2; unclear D gene. This CDR3 comprises 16 residues. V lost 2 bases, J lost 4 bases, and 17 bases lay in between. CDR1 LNHNV and CDR2 YYDKDF come from the germline V gene (reference sequence). Together with reference TRBV15 and TRBJ1-2, the CDR3 gives the full variable domain: DAMVIQNPRYQVTQFGKPVTLSCSQTLNHNVMYWYQQKSSQAPKLLFHYYDKDFNNEADTPDNFQSRRPNTSFCFLDIRSPGLGDTAMYLCATSRPTLGSSYGYTFGSGTRLTVV.

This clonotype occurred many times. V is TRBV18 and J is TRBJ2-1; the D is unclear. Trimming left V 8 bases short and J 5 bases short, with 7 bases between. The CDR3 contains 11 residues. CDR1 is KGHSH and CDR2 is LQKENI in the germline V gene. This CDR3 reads CASSPDNEQFF. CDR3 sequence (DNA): TGTGCCAGCAGCCCTGACAATGAGCAGTTCTTC.

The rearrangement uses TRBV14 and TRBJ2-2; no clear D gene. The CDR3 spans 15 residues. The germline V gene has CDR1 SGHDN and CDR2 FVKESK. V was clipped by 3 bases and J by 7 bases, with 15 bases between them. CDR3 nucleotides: TGTGCCAGCAGCCACGCCTTTACTCCCCTCGGGGAGCTGTTTTTT. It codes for CASSHAFTPLGELFF.

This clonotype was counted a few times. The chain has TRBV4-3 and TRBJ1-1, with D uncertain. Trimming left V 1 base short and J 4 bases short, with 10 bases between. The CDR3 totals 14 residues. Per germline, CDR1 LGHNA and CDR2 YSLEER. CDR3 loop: CASSQGFGVTEAFF. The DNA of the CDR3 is TGCGCCAGCAGCCAAGGTTTCGGGGTCACTGAAGCTTTCTTT.

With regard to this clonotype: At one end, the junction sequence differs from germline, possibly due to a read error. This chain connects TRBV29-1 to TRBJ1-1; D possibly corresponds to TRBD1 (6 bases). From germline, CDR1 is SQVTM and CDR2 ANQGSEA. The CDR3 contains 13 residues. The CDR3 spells CSVAMEGDTVAFF. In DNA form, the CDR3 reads TGCAGCGTCGCGATGGAGGGGGACACTGTAGCTTTCTTT.

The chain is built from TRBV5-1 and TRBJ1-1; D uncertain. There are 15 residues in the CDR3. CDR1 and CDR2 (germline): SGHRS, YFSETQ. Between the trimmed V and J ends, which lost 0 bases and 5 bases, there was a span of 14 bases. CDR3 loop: CASSLERSPGTEAFF. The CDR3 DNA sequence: TGCGCCAGCAGCTTGGAGAGGTCTCCTGGGACTGAAGCTTTCTTT.

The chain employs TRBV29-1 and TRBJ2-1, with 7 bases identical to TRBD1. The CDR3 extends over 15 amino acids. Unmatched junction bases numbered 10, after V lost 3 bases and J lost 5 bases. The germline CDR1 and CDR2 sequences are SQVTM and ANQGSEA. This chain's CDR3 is CSVETDRESHNEQFF. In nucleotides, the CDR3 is TGCAGCGTTGAGACCGACAGGGAAAGCCACAATGAGCAGTTCTTC.

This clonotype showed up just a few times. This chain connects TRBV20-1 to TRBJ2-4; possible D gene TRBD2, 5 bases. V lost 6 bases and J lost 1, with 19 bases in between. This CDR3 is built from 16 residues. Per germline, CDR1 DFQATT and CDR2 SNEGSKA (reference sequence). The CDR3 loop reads CSAKKTGMVAKNIQYF. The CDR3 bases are TGCAGTGCCAAGAAGACCGGGATGGTTGCCAAAAACATTCAGTACTTC.

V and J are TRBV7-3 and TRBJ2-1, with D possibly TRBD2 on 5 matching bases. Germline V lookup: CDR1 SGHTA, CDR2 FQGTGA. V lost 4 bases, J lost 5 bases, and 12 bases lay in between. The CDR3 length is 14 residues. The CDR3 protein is CASSSSRGHNEQFF. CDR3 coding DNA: TGTGCCAGCAGCTCTAGCCGTGGGCACAATGAGCAGTTCTTC.

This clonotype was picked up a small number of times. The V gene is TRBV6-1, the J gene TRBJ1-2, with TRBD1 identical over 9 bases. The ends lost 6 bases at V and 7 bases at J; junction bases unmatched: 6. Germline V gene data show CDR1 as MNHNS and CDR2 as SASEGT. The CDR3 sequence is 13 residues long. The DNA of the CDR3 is TGTGCCAGCAGCGGGACAGGGAATGGTGGCTACACCTTC. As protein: CASSGTGNGGYTF.

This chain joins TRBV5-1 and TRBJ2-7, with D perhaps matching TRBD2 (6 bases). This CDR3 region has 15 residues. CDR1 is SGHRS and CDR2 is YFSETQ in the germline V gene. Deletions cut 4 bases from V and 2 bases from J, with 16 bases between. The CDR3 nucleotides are TGCGCCAGCAGCCGGGAGCCAGGGTTAACCTACGAGCAGTACTTC. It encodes CASSREPGLTYEQYF. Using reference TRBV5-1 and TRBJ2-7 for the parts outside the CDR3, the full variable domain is KAGVTQTPRYLIKTRGQQVTLSCSPISGHRSVSWYQQTPGQGLQFLFEYFSETQRNKGNFPGRFSGRQFSNSRSEMNVSTLELGDSALYLCASSREPGLTYEQYFGPGTRLTVT.

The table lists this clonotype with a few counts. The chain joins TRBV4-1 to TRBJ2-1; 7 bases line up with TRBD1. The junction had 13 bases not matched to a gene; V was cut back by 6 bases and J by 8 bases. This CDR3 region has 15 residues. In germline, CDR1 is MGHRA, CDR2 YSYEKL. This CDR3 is CASSRSGTVADEQFF. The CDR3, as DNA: TGCGCCAGCAGTCGCTCCGGGACAGTCGCGGATGAGCAGTTCTTC.

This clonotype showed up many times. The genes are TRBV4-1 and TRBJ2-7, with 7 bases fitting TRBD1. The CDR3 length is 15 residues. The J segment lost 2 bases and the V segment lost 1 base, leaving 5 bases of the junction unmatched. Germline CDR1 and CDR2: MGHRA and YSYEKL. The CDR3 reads CASSQAIQGTYEQYF. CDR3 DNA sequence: TGCGCCAGCAGCCAAGCAATACAGGGGACCTACGAGCAGTACTTC.

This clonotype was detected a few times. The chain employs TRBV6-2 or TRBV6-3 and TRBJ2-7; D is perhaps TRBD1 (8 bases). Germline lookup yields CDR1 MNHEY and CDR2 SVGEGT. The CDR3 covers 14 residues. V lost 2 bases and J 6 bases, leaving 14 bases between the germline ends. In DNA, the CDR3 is TGTGCCAGCAGTTACGGTACAGGGGGGGTCGAGCAGTACTTC. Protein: CASSYGTGGVEQYF.